This entry lists 11 T cell receptor beta chains sequenced from one sample in a study of tumor and adjacent non-tumor tissue in lung cancer. A modified ARM-PCR protocol with three rounds of nested PCR amplified TCRbeta. Using its own MiXCR run on the multiplex PCR reads, TCRdb lists one record per CDR3 protein. The sample yields tens of thousands of distinct CDR3 sequences, about 70% seen once. RNA was extracted from bulk tissue without any cell sorting. This non-tumor lung sample came from over 3 cm beyond the tumor edge. Sequencing was carried out using distant non-tumor lung tissue. The receptors were gathered from a woman aged 55-70 years with non-small cell lung cancer.

A word on this clonotype: No conserved phenylalanine or tryptophan is present at the end of the CDR3, so a read error is the likely explanation. The chain carries TRBV11-2 and TRBJ2-7; D remains ambiguous. This CDR3 has 10 residues. Germline CDR1 reads SGHAT; CDR2 reads FQNNGV. CDR3 nucleotide sequence: TGTGCCAGCACCTTATACGAGCAGTACTAC. This gives the protein CASTLYEQYY.

Details on this clonotype: Germline is not matched at one junction end, which may reflect a read error. The CDR3, as DNA: TGCGCCAGCACCCCGAATACGGGGAGGGGTGCCACAGATACGCAATACTTT. Its protein product is CASTPNTGRGATDTQYF. The V and J genes are TRBV4-3 and TRBJ2-3, with 7 bases fitting TRBD2. The germline V gene encodes CDR1 LGHNA and CDR2 YSLEER. The CDR3 runs 17 residues.

This clonotype was counted many times. The chain carries TRBV28 and TRBJ2-7, with D perhaps matching TRBD1 (6 bases). Germline CDR1 is MDHEN and CDR2 is SYDVKM. CDR3 length equals 14 residues. The germline V and J ends were trimmed by 5 bases and 2 bases, with 13 bases remaining between them. The CDR3 nucleotides read TGTGCCAGCAGTCGAGGACAGTTAGCCTACGAGCAGTACTTC. It encodes CASSRGQLAYEQYF.

The genes are TRBV12-3 or TRBV12-4 and TRBJ2-1; D uncertain. The germline V and J ends were trimmed by 7 bases and 13 bases, with 17 bases remaining between them. This CDR3 region has 12 residues. CDR3 protein: CASNSDSREQFF. CDR3 sequence (DNA): TGTGCCAGCAATTCGGATAGCCGTGAACAGTTCTTC.

Concerning this clonotype: The junction does not match germline at one end; this may be a read error. This chain connects TRBV20-1 to TRBJ2-2, with a tentative D call TRBD1 (6 bases). Germline CDR1 is DFQATT and CDR2 is SNEGSKA (reference sequence). This CDR3 has 15 residues. CDR3 sequence (DNA): TGCATTGCTAGAGCCACAGGACGGGACACCGGGGAGCTGTTTTTC. The encoded protein is CIARATGRDTGELFF.

A remark on this clonotype: A junction boundary mismatches the germline segment, possibly from a read error. The V gene is TRBV4-2, the J gene TRBJ2-1; 8 nucleotides line up with TRBD2. The CDR3 loop spans 16 amino acids. From germline, CDR1 is LGHNA and CDR2 YNFKEQ. For the CDR3, the DNA is TGCGCCAACAGCCCCTCACAGCGGGAGCCTGTCAATGAGCAGTTCTTC. Translating gives CANSPSQREPVNEQFF.

This clonotype was seen a handful of times. This clone may be a read error of a much larger clone one base away. The rearrangement links TRBV7-8 to TRBJ1-1; TRBD1 is a possible D gene (5 bases). CDR1 SGHVS and CDR2 FQNEAQ come from the germline V gene. This CDR3 region has 18 residues. The CDR3 region has the DNA TGTGCCGGCAGCTCTAGTTGGGGGGGGATGAATGGTGTCTCTGAAGCTTTCTTT. Amino acid sequence: CAGSSSWGGMNGVSEAFF. The full variable domain, with the rest looked up from reference TRBV7-8 and TRBJ1-1, is GAGVSQSPRYKVAKRGQDVALRCDPISGHVSLFWYQQALGQGPEFLTYFQNEAQLDKSGLPSDRFFAERPEGSVSTLKIQRTQQEDSAVYLCAGSSSWGGMNGVSEAFFGQGTRLTVV.

For this clonotype: A read error may produce the germline difference seen at one junction end. The rearrangement uses TRBV6-5 and TRBJ2-2; a possible D gene is TRBD1 (5 bases). The CDR3 sequence is 13 residues long. Per germline, CDR1 MNHEY and CDR2 SVGAGI. This CDR3 reads CVSRRQSTGELFF. The CDR3 DNA is TGTGTCAGCAGAAGACAGAGCACCGGGGAGCTGTTTTTT.

On this clonotype: A clone one base away is much larger, so this may be a read error. The rearrangement uses TRBV7-9 and TRBJ1-1; D not resolved. There are 13 residues in the CDR3. The V gene's germline CDR1 is SEHNR and CDR2 FQNEAQ (reference sequence). V gave up 2 bases and J gave up 5 bases, with 9 bases separating them. The CDR3 spells CASSLYRRTEAFF. CDR3 in DNA: TGTGCCAGCAGCTTATACCGGAGGACTGAAGCTTTCTTT.

A few counts support this clonotype. The CDR3 does not end in the conserved phenylalanine or tryptophan, so this is likely a read error. The CDR3: CASNSLGTGGMLERNTIYL. DNA for the CDR3: TGTGCCAGCAATTCCCTCGGGACAGGGGGGATGTTGGAAAGAAACACCATATATCTT. This sequence joins TRBV28 and TRBJ1-3, with 11 bases that match TRBD1. This CDR3 has 19 amino acids. V lost 7 bases and J lost 5; bases outside the gene matches: 19. The germline gives CDR1 MDHEN, CDR2 SYDVKM.

About this clonotype: Given the absence of the conserved phenylalanine or tryptophan at the CDR3 end, a read error is likely. The rearrangement links TRBV4-3 to TRBJ2-1; D unclear. This CDR3 spans 15 amino acids. V lost 0 bases to trimming and J lost 5 bases, with 11 bases between them. Germline CDR1 reads LGHNA; CDR2 reads YSLEER. In DNA, the CDR3 is TGCGCCAGCAGCCAAGATTCACAGTGGGACAATGAGCAGTTCTAC. Translation: CASSQDSQWDNEQFY.